This T cell receptor beta chain stems from a study of early T cells in non-severe SARS-CoV-2 infection. Germline CDR1 reads SQVTM; CDR2 reads ANQGSEA. CDR3 length: 11 amino acids. Trimming pared 3 bases from V and 2 bases from J, leaving 4 bases between. Notes on the study in general: VDJdb-based matching was biased toward anti-spike CD8 responses and missed private and CD4 specificities.

cDNA molecules, individually, were tagged with unique molecular identifiers. TCRdb re-analysed the 5' RACE reads in MiXCR, keeping a single row per CDR3 protein. The data hold over 50,000 distinct CDR3 sequences, with about 10% observed a single time. At least ten counts were recorded for this clonotype. Its antigen is currently unknown. This TCR derives from an adult who was a healthcare worker with PCR-confirmed SARS-CoV-2 infection or an uninfected control (not recorded which). The specimen sequenced was whole blood. This chain links TRBV29-1 with TRBJ1-2; D unresolved. CDR3 sequence reads: CSVDSNYGYTF. CDR3 bases: TGCAGCGTTGACAGCAACTATGGCTACACCTTC.